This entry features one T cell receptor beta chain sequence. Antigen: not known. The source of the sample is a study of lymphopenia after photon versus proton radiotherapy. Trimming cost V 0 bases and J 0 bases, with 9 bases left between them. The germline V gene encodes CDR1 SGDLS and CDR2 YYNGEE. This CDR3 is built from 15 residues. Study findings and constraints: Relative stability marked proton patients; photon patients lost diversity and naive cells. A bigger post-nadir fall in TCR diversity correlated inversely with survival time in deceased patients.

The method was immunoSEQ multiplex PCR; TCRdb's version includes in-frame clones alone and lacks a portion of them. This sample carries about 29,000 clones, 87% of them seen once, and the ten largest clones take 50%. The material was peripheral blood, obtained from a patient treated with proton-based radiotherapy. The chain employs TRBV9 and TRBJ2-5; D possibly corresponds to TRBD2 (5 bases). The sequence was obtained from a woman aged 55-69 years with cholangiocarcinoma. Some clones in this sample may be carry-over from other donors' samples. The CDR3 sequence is CASSVVGSDQETQYF. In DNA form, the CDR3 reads TGTGCCAGCAGCGTAGTGGGTAGCGACCAAGAGACCCAGTACTTC.